This is a list of T cell receptor beta chains from one sample in a study of T cells in localized non-small cell lung cancer. Libraries were prepared by immunoSEQ multiplex PCR; TCRdb keeps only in-frame clonotypes and omits some of them. The sample shows over 1,100 clones, around a quarter of them seen only once. The input for sequencing was normal lung tissue next to the tumor, taken before any cancer treatment. These receptor sequences come from a female donor at least 60 years old with stage I lung adenocarcinoma. The CDR3 runs from the conserved cysteine through the conserved F or W. A D gene is named only where the DNA matches it firmly. Where a row states a size, it is once, few, many or the class of an expanded clone; other rows omit it.

V	J	D	size	CDR3	DNA
TRBV6-8	TRBJ2-7	TRBD1	.	CASTETGWSYEQYF	TGTGCCAGCACCGAGACAGGGTGGTCCTACGAGCAGTACTTC
TRBV6-8	TRBJ2-1	TRBD2	.	CASRPPGRANTYNEQFF	TGTGCCAGCAGGCCCCCTGGGAGGGCCAATACCTACAATGAGCAGTTCTTC
TRBV15	TRBJ2-1	TRBD2	.	CATSPTGTSGVGSSYNEQFF	TGTGCCACCAGCCCCACCGGGACTAGCGGGGTGGGAAGCTCCTACAATGAGCAGTTCTTC
TRBV9	TRBJ1-1	.	.	CASSVAGSQIGLNTEAFF	TGTGCCAGCAGCGTAGCGGGTTCCCAAATCGGCCTGAACACTGAAGCTTTCTTT
TRBV11-3	TRBJ2-7	.	.	CASSLSGNSYEQYF	TGTGCCAGCAGCTTGTCGGGTAACTCCTACGAGCAGTACTTC
TRBV6-8	TRBJ2-2	TRBD2	medium-sized	CASSFDRQLGGPGGGELFF	TGTGCCAGCAGTTTCGACCGACAATTGGGAGGGCCGGGTGGCGGGGAGCTGTTTTTT
TRBV12-2	TRBJ1-2	.	few	CAMWSFRRTNKGPYGYTF	TGTGCCATGTGGAGTTTCCGCCGGACGAATAAGGGACCCTATGGCTACACCTTC
TRBV18	TRBJ1-2	TRBD1	.	CASSRPQGAFTF	TGTGCCAGCTCACGACCACAGGGGGCTTTCACCTTC
TRBV28	TRBJ1-1	TRBD1	few	CASSLLQGVEAFF	TGTGCCAGCAGTTTATTGCAGGGGGTTGAAGCTTTCTTT
TRBV18	TRBJ1-2	TRBD1	.	CASAPTGLDYGYTF	TGTGCCAGCGCGCCGACAGGGTTGGACTATGGCTACACCTTC
TRBV9	TRBJ1-1	.	.	CASSEVQFAREAFF	TGTGCCAGCAGTGAAGTTCAGTTTGCGCGAGAAGCTTTCTTT
TRBV19	TRBJ1-3	.	.	CASSPQRQRIENTIYF	TGTGCCAGTAGTCCCCAAAGACAGCGAATTGAAAACACCATATATTTT
TRBV11-3	TRBJ2-1	TRBD2	medium-sized	CASSLTSGPYNEQFF	TGTGCCAGCAGCCTGACTAGCGGACCCTACAATGAGCAGTTCTTC
TRBV10-3	TRBJ2-1	.	.	CAISETGYNEQFF	TGTGCCATCAGTGAGACAGGGTACAATGAGCAGTTCTTC
TRBV29-1	TRBJ1-2	TRBD1	once	CSVPFGRGPGYTF	TGCAGCGTTCCCTTCGGCAGGGGGCCTGGCTACACCTTC
TRBV18	TRBJ2-7	TRBD1	.	CASSDRTGLGGEQYF	TGTGCCAGCTCCGACCGGACAGGGCTTGGGGGGGAGCAGTACTTC